These T cell receptor beta chains were read from a single sample in a study of identical twins. TCRdb called the 5' RACE reads again in MiXCR, with one record for every CDR3 protein. The data hold roughly 1,500,000 distinct CDR3 sequences, with about 32% observed a single time. The sequenced material came from cord blood. The receptors shown here come from a newborn girl in good health. CDR3s include the opening cysteine and the closing phenylalanine or tryptophan. A D gene is named only where the DNA matches it firmly. The size entry is marked missing in some rows and otherwise reads once, few, many or a size class.

D: TRBD1
J: TRBJ1-6
size: few
V: TRBV28
CDR3: CASHPGQTNSPLHF
DNA: TGTGCCAGCCACCCGGGACAGACTAATTCACCCCTCCACTTT

D: .
J: TRBJ2-5
size: .
V: TRBV2
CDR3: CASSFKGQGYERYF
DNA: TGTGCCAGCAGTTTTAAGGGGCAAGGCTACGAGCGGTACTTC

D: .
J: TRBJ2-7
size: .
V: TRBV6-1
CDR3: CASSEMGRAAYEQYF
DNA: TGTGCCAGCAGTGAAATGGGCAGGGCGGCCTACGAGCAGTACTTC

D: TRBD2
J: TRBJ2-1
size: .
V: TRBV11-2
CDR3: CASSSTRTSGSNEQFF
DNA: TGTGCCAGCAGCTCAACCCGGACTAGCGGGAGCAATGAGCAGTTCTTC

D: TRBD1
J: TRBJ2-3
size: .
V: TRBV24-1
CDR3: CATSGRGLTDTQYF
DNA: TGTGCCACCAGTGGTAGGGGGCTCACAGATACGCAGTATTTT

D: .
J: TRBJ1-2
size: once
V: TRBV3-1
CDR3: CASSRRQPLDYGYTF
DNA: TGTGCCAGCAGCCGCCGACAGCCTCTAGACTATGGCTACACCTTC

D: .
J: TRBJ1-2
size: once
V: TRBV7-2
CDR3: CASRPLGQGDYGYTF
DNA: TGTGCCAGCAGGCCCCTAGGCCAGGGAGACTATGGCTACACCTTC

D: TRBD1
J: TRBJ1-2
size: few
V: TRBV7-6
CDR3: CASSLGSPGQGTYGYTF
DNA: TGTGCCAGCAGCTTAGGTTCCCCCGGACAGGGCACCTATGGCTACACCTTC

D: TRBD1
J: TRBJ2-5
size: few
V: TRBV29-1
CDR3: CSVESNRGETQYF
DNA: TGCAGCGTTGAGTCGAACAGGGGAGAGACCCAGTACTTC

D: .
J: TRBJ2-7
size: .
V: TRBV7-8
CDR3: CASSLVSGTEQYF
DNA: TGTGCCAGCAGCTTAGTTTCTGGTACCGAGCAGTACTTC

D: .
J: TRBJ1-4
size: .
V: TRBV2
CDR3: CASSKQFNEKLFF
DNA: TGTGCCAGCAGCAAACAGTTTAATGAAAAACTGTTTTTT